This TCR beta chain was retrieved from a study of blood T cell repertoires in COVID-19. Study context: COVID-19 samples, acute and convalescent, were from the United States, Italy and Spain. T cells, B-cell-depleted T cells, or PBMCs supplied cDNA or gDNA.

In the original analysis: Scientists estimated how many nucleated cells there were by amplifying reference gene primers. The method was immunoSEQ multiplex PCR; TCRdb's version includes in-frame clones alone and lacks a portion of them. The DNA gave D and trimming, while V, J and clone size come from that table. The table includes around 120,000 clones, less than 90% detected once. This CDR3 region has 15 residues. The source is an elderly man with acute or convalescent COVID-19. What was sequenced was peripheral blood. The rearrangement joins TRBV21-1 to TRBJ1-4; TRBD1, the table's D call, lacks a check against the DNA. TRBV21-1 is classified as a pseudogene. For the CDR3, the DNA is TGTGCCAGCAGCAAACGTTGGACAGGCTTGATGTCACTGTTTTTT. It is translated as CASSKRWTGLMSLFF.